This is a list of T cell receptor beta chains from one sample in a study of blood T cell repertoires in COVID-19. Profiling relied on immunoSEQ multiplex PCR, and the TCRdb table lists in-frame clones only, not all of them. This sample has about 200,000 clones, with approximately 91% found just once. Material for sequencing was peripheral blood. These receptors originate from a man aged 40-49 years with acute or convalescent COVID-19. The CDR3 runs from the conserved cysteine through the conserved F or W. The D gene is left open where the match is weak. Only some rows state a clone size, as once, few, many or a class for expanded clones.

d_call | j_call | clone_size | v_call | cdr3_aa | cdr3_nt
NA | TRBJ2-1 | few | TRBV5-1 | CASSLMSGDNEQFF | TGCGCCAGCAGCTTGATGTCAGGGGACAATGAGCAGTTCTTC
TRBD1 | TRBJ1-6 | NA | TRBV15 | CATSRTGVKSPLHF | TGTGCCACCAGCAGGACAGGGGTAAAGTCACCCCTCCACTTT
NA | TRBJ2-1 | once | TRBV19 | CASATGSGGNEQFF | TGTGCCAGCGCAACAGGGTCAGGGGGGAATGAGCAGTTCTTC
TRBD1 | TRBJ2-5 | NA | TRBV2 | CASSGRGRGIQETQYF | TGTGCCAGCAGTGGTCGGGGCAGGGGGATTCAAGAGACCCAGTACTTC
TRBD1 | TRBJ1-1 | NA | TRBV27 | CASSLRGYTEAFF | TGTGCCAGCAGCCTCAGGGGGTACACTGAAGCTTTCTTT
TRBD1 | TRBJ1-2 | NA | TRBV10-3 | CAISPQGAGGYTF | TGTGCCATCAGTCCACAGGGGGCGGGTGGCTACACCTTC
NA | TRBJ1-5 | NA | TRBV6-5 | CASRTGNQPQHF | TGTGCCAGCAGAACAGGGAATCAGCCCCAGCATTTT
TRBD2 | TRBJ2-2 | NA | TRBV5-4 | CASSLGVSGGKTGELFF | TGTGCCAGCAGCTTGGGCGTTAGCGGGGGGAAGACCGGGGAGCTGTTTTTT
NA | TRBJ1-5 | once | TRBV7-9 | CASGSGYSNQPQHF | TGTGCCAGCGGCTCCGGGTATAGCAATCAGCCCCAGCATTTT
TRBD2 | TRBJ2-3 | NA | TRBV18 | CASSPPLAGATDTQYF | TGTGCCAGCTCACCACCCCTAGCGGGGGCCACAGATACGCAGTATTTT
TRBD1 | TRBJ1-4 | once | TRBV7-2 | CASSPDRGSNEKLFF | TGTGCCAGCAGCCCTGACAGGGGAAGTAATGAAAAACTGTTTTTT
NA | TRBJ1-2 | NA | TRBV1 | CTSSQGPPRQGIYGYTF | TGCACCAGCAGCCAAGGACCCCCTCGACAGGGGATCTATGGCTACACCTTC
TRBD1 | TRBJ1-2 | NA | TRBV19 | CASSSQGAHGYTF | TGTGCCAGTAGTAGTCAGGGGGCGCATGGCTACACCTTC
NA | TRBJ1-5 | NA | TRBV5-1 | CASAGVRMSNQPQHF | TGCGCCAGCGCAGGGGTGCGAATGAGCAATCAGCCCCAGCATTTT
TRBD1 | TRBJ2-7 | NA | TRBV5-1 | CASRYDRAGNYEQYF | TGCGCCAGCAGATATGACAGGGCTGGGAACTACGAGCAGTACTTC
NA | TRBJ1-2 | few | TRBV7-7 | CASSSDSIPHYGYTF | TGTGCTAGCAGCTCAGACTCAATTCCCCACTATGGCTACACCTTC
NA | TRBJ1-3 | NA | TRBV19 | CASSSSHFSGNTIYF | TGTGCCAGTAGTAGTTCCCACTTCTCTGGAAACACCATATATTTT
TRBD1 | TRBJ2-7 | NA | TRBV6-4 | CASSVDRGHEQYF | TGTGCCAGCAGTGTTGACAGGGGGCACGAGCAGTACTTC
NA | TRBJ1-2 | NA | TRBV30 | CAWIGGTLYGYTF | TGTGCCTGGATCGGGGGGACGCTGTATGGCTACACCTTC
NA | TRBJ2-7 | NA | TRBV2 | CASSNDRSLPYEQYF | TGTGCCAGCAGTAACGACAGAAGTCTTCCCTACGAGCAGTACTTC
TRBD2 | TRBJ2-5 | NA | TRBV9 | CASSVRVLAEQETQYF | TGTGCCAGCAGCGTAAGAGTACTAGCGGAACAAGAGACCCAGTACTTC
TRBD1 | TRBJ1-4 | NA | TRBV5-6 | CASSFTGTGAYNEKLFF | TGTGCCAGCAGCTTCACCGGGACAGGGGCTTACAATGAAAAACTGTTTTTT
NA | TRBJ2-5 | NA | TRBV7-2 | CASSLVGFQETQYF | TGTGCCAGCAGCTTAGTGGGCTTTCAAGAGACCCAGTACTTC
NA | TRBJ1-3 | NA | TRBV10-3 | CAISESLTGSGNTIYF | TGTGCCATCAGTGAGTCTTTAACAGGTTCTGGAAACACCATATATTTT
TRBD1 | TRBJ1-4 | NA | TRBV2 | CASSRQGQLGEKLFF | TGTGCCAGCAGTCGACAGGGGCAATTAGGGGAAAAACTGTTTTTT
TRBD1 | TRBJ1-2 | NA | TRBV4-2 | CASSQGEGASYTF | TGTGCCAGCAGCCAAGGTGAGGGGGCGAGCTACACCTTC
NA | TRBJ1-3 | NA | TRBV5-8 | CASSLAPPTLSGNTIYF | TGTGCCAGCAGCTTGGCCCCCCCAACTCTTTCTGGAAACACCATATATTTT
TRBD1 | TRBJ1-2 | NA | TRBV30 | CAWKRDRETLYGYTF | TGTGCCTGGAAAAGGGACAGGGAGACCCTCTATGGCTACACCTTC
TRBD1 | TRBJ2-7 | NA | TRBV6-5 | CASRDRGLPHEQYF | TGTGCCAGCAGGGACAGGGGCCTCCCACACGAGCAGTACTTC
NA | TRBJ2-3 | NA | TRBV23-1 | CASSQRADTQYF | TGCGCCAGCAGCCAACGAGCAGATACGCAGTATTTT
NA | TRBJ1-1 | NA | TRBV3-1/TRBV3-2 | CASSLTGSKAFF | TGTGCCAGCAGTCTTACAGGGTCGAAAGCTTTCTTT
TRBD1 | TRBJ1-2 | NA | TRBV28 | CASSPSDRGGGYTF | TGTGCCAGCAGTCCTTCTGACAGGGGGGGTGGCTACACCTTC
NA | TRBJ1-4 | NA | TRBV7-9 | CASSYEYREKLFF | TGTGCCAGCAGCTACGAGTACCGAGAAAAACTGTTTTTT
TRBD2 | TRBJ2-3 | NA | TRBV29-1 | CSVGLAGSSTDTQYF | TGCAGCGTTGGACTAGCGGGCTCTAGCACAGATACGCAGTATTTT
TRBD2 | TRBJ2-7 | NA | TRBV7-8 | CASSSIAGGPADEQYF | TGTGCCAGCAGCTCCATAGCGGGGGGGCCGGCCGACGAGCAGTACTTC
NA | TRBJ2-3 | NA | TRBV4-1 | CASSQEEITDTQYF | TGCGCCAGCAGCCAAGAAGAGATCACAGATACGCAGTATTTT
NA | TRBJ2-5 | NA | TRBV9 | CASSESEETQYF | TGTGCCAGCAGCGAGTCGGAAGAGACCCAGTACTTC
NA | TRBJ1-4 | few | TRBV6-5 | CASRTTGTTNEKLFF | TGTGCCAGCAGGACGACAGGCACAACTAATGAAAAACTGTTTTTT
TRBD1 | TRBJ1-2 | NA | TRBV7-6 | CASSPRDRGPVNYGYTF | TGTGCCAGCAGCCCCCGGGACAGGGGGCCGGTTAACTATGGCTACACCTTC
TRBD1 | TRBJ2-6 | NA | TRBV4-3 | CASSQGPGARDRGPSGANVLTF | TGCGCCAGCAGCCAAGGCCCGGGGGCCCGGGACAGGGGACCCTCTGGGGCCAACGTCCTGACTTTC
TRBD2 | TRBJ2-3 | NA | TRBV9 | CASSTRLAGRWGGRTDTQYF | TGTGCCAGCAGCACCCGACTAGCGGGGCGGTGGGGCGGTCGCACAGATACGCAGTATTTT
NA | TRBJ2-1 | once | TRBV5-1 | CASSLAGGNNEQFF | TGCGCCAGCAGCTTGGCAGGGGGGAACAATGAGCAGTTCTTC
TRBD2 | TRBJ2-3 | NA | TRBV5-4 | CASSRGAAGRWDTQYF | TGTGCCAGCAGCCGGGGTGCAGCGGGGCGCTGGGATACGCAGTATTTT